The following is a T cell receptor (beta chain) sequence with its context. The antigen this receptor binds is unknown. The junction does not match germline at one end; this may be a read error. The data are from a study of response to subunit inactivated influenza vaccine (dated by TCRdb to 2016 to 2019). With respect to the entire study: To follow how T cells responded to a trivalent subunit inactivated influenza vaccine, the researchers relied on deep quantitative profiling of the T cell receptor repertoire.

In the germline V gene (reference sequence), CDR1 corresponds to DFQATT and CDR2 to SNEGSKA. The CDR3 holds 14 amino acids from the cysteine to the phenylalanine. Kept here is only the CDR3 DNA, which spans 42 bases and is read in frame from base 1. Libraries were built with RT-PCR. Sequencing took place on an Illumina HiSeq 2500. TCRdb reworked the public reads: Q25 trimming with fastp, MiXCR clone assembly, productive beta chains retained. Every entry covers one CDR3 protein and lists the most common genes and DNA from its rows. This sample has 430,000 or so distinct CDR3 sequences in its table, and roughly 9.8% of those were observed once. The leading ten clones occupy roughly 12% of the sample. Overall study results and their limits: The authors suggested that each seasonal influenza vaccination may recruit only a limited number of new T cells.

The time point label, read with the paper, signifies: more than 35 days after influenza vaccine administration. Source: PBMCs from blood, taken 40 to 50 days after vaccination. The rearranged chain carries TRBV20-1 and TRBJ2-7; TRBD1 matches 8 bases in the middle. The clonotype originates from a man aged 45-60 years who received an inactivated influenza vaccine. Donor details come from another sample of the same person, matched by shared clones. The CDR3 loop reads CSARPGQEAYGQYF. The nucleotide sequence is TGCAGTGCTAGACCGGGACAGGAGGCCTACGGGCAGTACTTC.